This T cell receptor beta chain appears in the sequencing data of a study of blood T cells in healthy people across ages. Findings of the study overall: Calculation of diversity from one million T cells yielded estimates considered to be underestimates.

This clonotype has a handful of counts. Its specificity is not known. Together with a sample-barcoded 5' primer, a J-beta primer mix was included in a second PCR lasting about 7 to 11 cycles. In TCRdb, the 5' RACE reads were re-called with MiXCR into one record per CDR3 protein. Of around 900,000 distinct CDR3 sequences detected, 29% appear once; the ten largest clones hold around 15%. CDR3 length: 20 residues. J gave up 1 base and V 1 base, and 14 bases lay outside the gene matches. Germline values: CDR1 DFQATT, CDR2 SNEGSKA (reference sequence). The sample providers were healthy Caucasian people from Russia, aged about 6 to 90. Isolation recovered at least 6 million PBMCs from every sample.

J is TRBJ2-1 and V is TRBV20-1; 12 nucleotides align to TRBD1. The origin of this receptor is an elderly woman in good health. Sequenced: blood. The CDR3 region is CSARVSRDRGRRGSYNEQFF. DNA for the CDR3: TGCAGTGCTAGAGTTTCAAGGGACAGGGGGCGGAGGGGGTCCTACAATGAGCAGTTCTTC.